This T cell receptor (beta chain) was captured by sequencing in a study of blood T cell repertoires in COVID-19. Turning to the study itself: PBMCs, B-cell-depleted T cells, or T cells were the source of the cDNA or gDNA that made up the material.

Methods used by the authors: Researchers report that nucleated cell counts were estimated from reference gene primer amplification. Sequencing used immunoSEQ multiplex PCR; TCRdb keeps in-frame clones, though not all of them. V and J calls and clone size are those listed in that table; D and trimming were worked out from the DNA. This table has some 200,000 clones, about three quarters appearing once. This receptor was obtained from a woman in her 70s with acute or convalescent COVID-19. The sample taken for sequencing was peripheral blood.

CDR3 loop: CASSFQLAGGETQYF. The CDR3 bases are TGTGCCAGCAGTTTCCAACTAGCGGGAGGAGAGACCCAGTACTTC. V usage is TRBV27 and J usage is TRBJ2-5, with 12 positions matching TRBD2. The V gene's germline CDR1 is MNHEY and CDR2 SMNVEV (reference sequence). The V segment lost 3 bases and the J segment 4 bases; nucleotides outside the gene matches: 3. The CDR3 sequence is 15 residues long.